This T cell receptor (beta chain) was recovered during a study of blood T cells in healthy people across ages. The second PCR ran about 6 to 12 cycles with a sample-barcoded 5' primer and J-beta primers. Unique molecular identifiers of 12 random nucleotides labeled each cDNA. TCRdb fed the 5' RACE reads into MiXCR, producing one record per CDR3 protein. In the table there are more than 1,400,000 distinct CDR3 sequences, 42% of which are singletons. The CDR3 is 18 residues long. The sequenced material came from blood. The chain is built from TRBV21-1 and TRBJ2-7; the table calls TRBD2, which could not be checked here. TRBV21-1 represents a pseudogene. The clonotype originates from a woman aged 18-29 years in good health. CDR3 residues: CASSKVRDKGPNGYEQYF. The CDR3, as DNA: TGTGCCAGCAGCAAAGTAAGAGATAAGGGCCCGAACGGCTACGAGCAGTACTTC.